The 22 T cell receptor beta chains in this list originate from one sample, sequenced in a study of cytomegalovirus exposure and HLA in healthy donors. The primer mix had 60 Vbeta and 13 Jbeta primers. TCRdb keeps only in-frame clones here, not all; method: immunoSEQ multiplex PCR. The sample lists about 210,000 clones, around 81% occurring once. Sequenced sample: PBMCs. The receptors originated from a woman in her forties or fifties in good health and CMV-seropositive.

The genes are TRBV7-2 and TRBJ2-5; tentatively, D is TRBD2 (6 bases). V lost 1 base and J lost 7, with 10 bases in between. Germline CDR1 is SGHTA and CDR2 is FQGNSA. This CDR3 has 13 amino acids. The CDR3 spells CASSLELRGTQYF. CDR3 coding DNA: TGTGCCAGCAGCTTAGAGTTGCGGGGGACCCAGTACTTC.

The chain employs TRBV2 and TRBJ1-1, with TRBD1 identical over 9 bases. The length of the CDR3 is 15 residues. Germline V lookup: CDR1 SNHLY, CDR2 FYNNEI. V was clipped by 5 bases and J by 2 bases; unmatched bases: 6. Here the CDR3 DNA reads TGTGCCAGCAGTCTCCCGGGACAGGGTAACACTGAAGCTTTCTTT. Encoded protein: CASSLPGQGNTEAFF. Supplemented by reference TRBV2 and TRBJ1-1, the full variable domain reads EPEVTQTPSHQVTQMGQEVILRCVPISNHLYFYWYRQILGQKVEFLVSFYNNEISEKSEIFDDQFSVERPDGSNFTLKIRSTKLEDSAMYFCASSLPGQGNTEAFFGQGTRLTVV.

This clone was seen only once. CDR3 bases: TGCAGCGTTCACGCCCAGCCCCGTCCGGGAGATGGCTACACCTTC. This gives the protein CSVHAQPRPGDGYTF. V usage is TRBV29-1 and J usage is TRBJ1-2, with D unresolved. The ends were cut back, 5 bases at V and 6 bases at J, with 22 bases in the middle. The CDR3 runs 15 residues. Per germline, CDR1 SQVTM and CDR2 ANQGSEA.

CDR3 region: CASSSDTRYEQYF. CDR3 DNA sequence: TGTGCCAGCTCCTCAGACACACGCTACGAGCAGTACTTC. The rearrangement uses TRBV18 and TRBJ2-7, with unresolved D. Trimming took off 6 bases at V and 3 bases at J, with 12 bases between the two ends. The CDR3 consists of 13 residues. Germline V gene sequence: CDR1 KGHSH, CDR2 LQKENI.

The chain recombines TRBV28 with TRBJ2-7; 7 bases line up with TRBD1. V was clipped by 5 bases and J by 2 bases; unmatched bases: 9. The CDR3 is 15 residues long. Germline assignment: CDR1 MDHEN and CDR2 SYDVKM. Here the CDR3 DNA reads TGTGCCAGCAGTCCACTGAAGGGGGCCACCTACGAGCAGTACTTC. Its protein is CASSPLKGATYEQYF.

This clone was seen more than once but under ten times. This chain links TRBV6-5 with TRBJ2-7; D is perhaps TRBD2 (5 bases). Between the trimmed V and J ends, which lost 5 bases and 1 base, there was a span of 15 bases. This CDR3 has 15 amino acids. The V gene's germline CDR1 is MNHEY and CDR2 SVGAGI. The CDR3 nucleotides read TGTGCCAGCAGTCCGCTGAGAGCGGCATCCTACGAGCAGTACTTC. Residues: CASSPLRAASYEQYF.

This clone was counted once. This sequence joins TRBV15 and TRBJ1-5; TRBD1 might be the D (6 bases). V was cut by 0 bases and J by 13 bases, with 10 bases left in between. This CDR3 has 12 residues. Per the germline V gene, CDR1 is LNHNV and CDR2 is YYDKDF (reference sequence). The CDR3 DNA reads TGTGCCACCAGCAGAGATGGGGGGGCTCAGCATTTT. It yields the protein CATSRDGGAQHF.

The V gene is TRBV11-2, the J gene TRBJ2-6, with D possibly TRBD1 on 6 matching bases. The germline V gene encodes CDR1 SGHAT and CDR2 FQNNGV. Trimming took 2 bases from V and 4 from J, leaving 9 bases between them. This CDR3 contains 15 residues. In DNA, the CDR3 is TGTGCCAGCAGCTTACAGGGGCTGGGGGCCAACGTCCTGACTTTC. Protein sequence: CASSLQGLGANVLTF.

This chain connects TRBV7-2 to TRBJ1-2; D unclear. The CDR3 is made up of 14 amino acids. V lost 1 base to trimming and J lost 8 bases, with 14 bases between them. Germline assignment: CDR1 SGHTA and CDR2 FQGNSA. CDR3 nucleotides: TGTGCCAGCAGCTTAGATCCGGGTTTGGTAGGCTACACCTTC. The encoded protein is CASSLDPGLVGYTF.

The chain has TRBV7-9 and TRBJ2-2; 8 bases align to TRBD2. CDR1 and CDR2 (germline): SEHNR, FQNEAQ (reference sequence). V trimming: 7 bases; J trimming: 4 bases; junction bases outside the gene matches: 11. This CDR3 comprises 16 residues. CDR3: CASKGGGRPPTGELFF. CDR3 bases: TGTGCCAGCAAAGGCGGGGGGCGACCGCCCACCGGGGAGCTGTTTTTT.

The CDR3 DNA reads TGTGCCAGCAGATTACCGGGACAGACCACCGGGGAGCTGTTTTTT. This sequence encodes CASRLPGQTTGELFF. The rearrangement joins TRBV6-6 to TRBJ2-2, with 7 bases lining up with TRBD1. Trimming took 6 bases from V and 4 from J; bases not matched to a gene: 8. CDR1 MNHNY and CDR2 SVGAGI come from the germline V gene (reference sequence). The CDR3 runs 15 residues.

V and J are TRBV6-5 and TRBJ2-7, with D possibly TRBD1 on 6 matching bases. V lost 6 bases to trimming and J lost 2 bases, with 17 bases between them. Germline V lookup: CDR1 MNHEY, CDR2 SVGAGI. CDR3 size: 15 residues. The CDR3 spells CASRVSGPGAYEQYF. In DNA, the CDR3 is TGTGCCAGCAGGGTCTCGGGGCCAGGGGCCTACGAGCAGTACTTC.

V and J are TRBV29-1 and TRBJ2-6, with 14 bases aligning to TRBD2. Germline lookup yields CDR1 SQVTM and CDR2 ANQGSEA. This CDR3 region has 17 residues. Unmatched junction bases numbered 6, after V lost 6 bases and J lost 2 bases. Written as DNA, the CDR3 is TGCAGCGTCCGAACGACTAGCGGGGGGGCTGGGGCCAACGTCCTGACTTTC. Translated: CSVRTTSGGAGANVLTF.

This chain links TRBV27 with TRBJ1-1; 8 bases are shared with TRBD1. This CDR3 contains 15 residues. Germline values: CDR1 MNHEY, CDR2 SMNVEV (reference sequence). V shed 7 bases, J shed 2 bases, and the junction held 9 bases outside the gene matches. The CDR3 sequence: CASNARTGINTEAFF. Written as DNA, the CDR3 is TGTGCCAGCAACGCCCGGACAGGGATAAACACTGAAGCTTTCTTT.

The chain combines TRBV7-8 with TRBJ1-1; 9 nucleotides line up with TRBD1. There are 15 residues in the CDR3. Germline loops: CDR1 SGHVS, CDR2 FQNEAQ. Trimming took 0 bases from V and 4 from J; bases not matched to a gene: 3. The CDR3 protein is CASSLALTGGTEAFF. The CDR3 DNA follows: TGTGCCAGCAGCTTAGCGTTGACAGGGGGCACTGAAGCTTTCTTT. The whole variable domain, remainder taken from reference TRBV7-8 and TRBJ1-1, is GAGVSQSPRYKVAKRGQDVALRCDPISGHVSLFWYQQALGQGPEFLTYFQNEAQLDKSGLPSDRFFAERPEGSVSTLKIQRTQQEDSAVYLCASSLALTGGTEAFFGQGTRLTVV.

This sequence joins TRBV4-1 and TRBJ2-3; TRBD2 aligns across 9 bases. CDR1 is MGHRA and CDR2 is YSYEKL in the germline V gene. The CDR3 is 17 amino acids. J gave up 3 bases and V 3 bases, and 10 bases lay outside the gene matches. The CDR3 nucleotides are TGCGCCAGCAGCCAGAGCGGGGGCGGGGGGGCTACAGATACGCAGTATTTT. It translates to CASSQSGGGGATDTQYF.

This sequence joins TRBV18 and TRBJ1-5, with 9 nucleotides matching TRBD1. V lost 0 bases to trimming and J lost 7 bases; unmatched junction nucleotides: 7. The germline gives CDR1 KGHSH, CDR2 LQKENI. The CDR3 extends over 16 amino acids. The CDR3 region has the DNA TGTGCCAGCTCACCACCGAGGACAGGGGTCCACCAGCCCCAGCATTTT. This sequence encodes CASSPPRTGVHQPQHF. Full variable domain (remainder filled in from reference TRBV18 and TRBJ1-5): NAGVMQNPRHLVRRRGQEARLRCSPMKGHSHVYWYRQLPEEGLKFMVYLQKENIIDESGMPKERFSAEFPKEGPSILRIQQVVRGDSAAYFCASSPPRTGVHQPQHFGDGTRLSIL.

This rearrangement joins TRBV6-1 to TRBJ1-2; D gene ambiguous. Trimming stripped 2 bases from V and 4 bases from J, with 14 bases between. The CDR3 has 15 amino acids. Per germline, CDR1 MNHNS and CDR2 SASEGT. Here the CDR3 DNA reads TGTGCCAGCAGTGAAATTAGCGACAAGCCCTATGGCTACACCTTC. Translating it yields CASSEISDKPYGYTF.

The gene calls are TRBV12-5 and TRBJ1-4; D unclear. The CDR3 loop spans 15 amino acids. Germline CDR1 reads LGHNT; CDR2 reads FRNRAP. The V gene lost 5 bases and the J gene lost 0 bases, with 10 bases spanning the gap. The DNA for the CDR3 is TGTGCTAGTGGTGTCGGTGGTGCAACTAATGAAAAACTGTTTTTT. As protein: CASGVGGATNEKLFF.

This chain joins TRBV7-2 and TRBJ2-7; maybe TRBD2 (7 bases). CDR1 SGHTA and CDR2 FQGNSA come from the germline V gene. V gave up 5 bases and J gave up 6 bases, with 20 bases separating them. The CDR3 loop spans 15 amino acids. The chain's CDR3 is CASSNRGALEVEQYF. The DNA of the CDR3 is TGTGCCAGCAGCAACCGGGGGGCCCTAGAAGTCGAGCAGTACTTC.

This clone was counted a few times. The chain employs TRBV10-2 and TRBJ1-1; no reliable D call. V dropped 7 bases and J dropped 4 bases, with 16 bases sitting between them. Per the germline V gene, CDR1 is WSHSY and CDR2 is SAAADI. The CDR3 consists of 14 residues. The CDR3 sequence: CASTFSQGVTEAFF. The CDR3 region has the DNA TGCGCCAGCACTTTCTCCCAAGGAGTCACTGAAGCTTTCTTT.

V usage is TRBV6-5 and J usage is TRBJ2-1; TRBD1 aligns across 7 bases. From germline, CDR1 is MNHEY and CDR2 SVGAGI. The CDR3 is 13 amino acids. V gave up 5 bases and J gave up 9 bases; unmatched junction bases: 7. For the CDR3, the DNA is TGTGCCAGCAGTCCTCAGGGGGTGGGTGAGCAGTTCTTC. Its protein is CASSPQGVGEQFF.